This T cell receptor (beta chain) was documented in a study of T cell clonotyping in hematopoietic cell transplantation. Across the study: Cytoreduction preceded collection of pretransplant recipient samples.

A remark on this clone: Its specificity is unknown.

The CDR3 consists of 14 residues. CDR1 and CDR2 from the germline V gene are ENHRY and SYGVKD. V lost 2 bases and J 6 bases, leaving 11 bases between the germline ends. The time point: recipient sample about 28 days before transplant, after cytoreduction. Recipients were bled about 28 days pretransplant and at posttransplant days 30, 100, 180. Study results and caveats: Recipient TCR diversity dropped after transplant; expanded clonotypes rose from day 30 to 180.

Produced via immunoSEQ multiplex PCR; TCRdb's table is partial and in-frame only. The repertoire holds around 19,000 clones, with roughly 82% as singletons. This sequence joins TRBV10-3 and TRBJ1-5; D gene ambiguous. Here the sequenced sample was peripheral blood mononuclear cells, taken before stem cell transplant. The sequence came from a man aged 50 to 59 with acute myeloid leukemia. Some clones in this sample may be carry-over from other donors' samples. The CDR3 loop reads CAISEGGAGQPQHF. Written as DNA, the CDR3 is TGTGCCATCAGTGAGGGCGGCGCGGGTCAGCCCCAGCATTTT.